The following is a TCR beta chain sequence with its context. The sample is drawn from a study of blood T cell repertoires in COVID-19. Study details: The samples span acute and convalescent COVID-19 from the United States, Italy and Spain. Sample material is recorded as cDNA or gDNA derived from T cells, B-cell-depleted T cells, or PBMCs.

V shed 1 base and J 8 bases; nucleotides not matched to a gene: 4. Germline CDR1 and CDR2: SGHAT and FQNNGV. The CDR3 is 15 amino acids. As processed by the authors: Cell counts per sample came from amplifying reference gene primers. This table comes from immunoSEQ multiplex PCR, and its TCRdb copy is limited to in-frame clones, with some not included. V and J calls and clone size follow that table, whereas D and trimming were derived from the DNA. The repertoire holds approximately 220,000 clones, 81% seen once, with about 8% in the top ten. The chain recombines TRBV11-2 with TRBJ1-6; the match to TRBD1 covers 8 bases. The material sequenced was peripheral blood. This sequence originates from a woman aged 80 or older with acute or convalescent COVID-19. CDR3 bases: TGTGCCAGCAGCTTAGGCGCAGGGGGCGATTCACCCCTCCACTTT. Protein: CASSLGAGGDSPLHF.